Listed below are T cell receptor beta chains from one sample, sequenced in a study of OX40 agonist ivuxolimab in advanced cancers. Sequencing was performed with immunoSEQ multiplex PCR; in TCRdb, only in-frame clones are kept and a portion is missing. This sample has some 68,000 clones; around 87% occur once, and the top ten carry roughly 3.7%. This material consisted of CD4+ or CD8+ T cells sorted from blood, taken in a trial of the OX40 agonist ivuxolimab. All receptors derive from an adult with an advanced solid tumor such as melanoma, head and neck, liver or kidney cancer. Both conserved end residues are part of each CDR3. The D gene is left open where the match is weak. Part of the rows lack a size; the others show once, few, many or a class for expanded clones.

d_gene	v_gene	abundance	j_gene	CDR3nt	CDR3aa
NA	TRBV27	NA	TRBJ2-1	TGTGCCAGCAGCTACAGGGAAGTAAGCGGTGGTGAGCAGTTCTTC	CASSYREVSGGEQFF
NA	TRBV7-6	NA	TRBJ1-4	TGTGCCAGCAGCTTAGTGGTTGGGGAAAAACTGTTTTTT	CASSLVVGEKLFF
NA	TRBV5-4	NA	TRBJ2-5	TGTGCCAGCAGCCCCCCCCAATCCGAGACCCAGTACTTC	CASSPPQSETQYF
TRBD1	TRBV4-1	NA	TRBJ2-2	TGCGCCAGCAGCCAAAGGGGGACAGGGGACACCGGGGAGCTGTTTTTT	CASSQRGTGDTGELFF
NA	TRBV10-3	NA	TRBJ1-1	TGTGCCACCAAGAACTCAGGGAGCAGAACTGAAGCTTTCTTT	CATKNSGSRTEAFF
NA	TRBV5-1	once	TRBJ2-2	TGCGCCAGCAGCTTGACGCGCAACACCGGGGAGCTGTTTTTT	CASSLTRNTGELFF
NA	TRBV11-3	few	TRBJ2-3	TGTGCCAGCAGCGGGACAGGCGGGAGTTCCAAAAATACGCAGTATTTT	CASSGTGGSSKNTQYF
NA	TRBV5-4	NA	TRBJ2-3	TGTGCCAGCAGCGAGAAAGGACGGACAGATACGCAGTATTTT	CASSEKGRTDTQYF
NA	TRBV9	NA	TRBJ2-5	TGTGCCAGCAGTCGTTGGACAGCGCCCCAAGAGACCCAGTACTTC	CASSRWTAPQETQYF
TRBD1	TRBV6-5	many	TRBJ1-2	TGTGCCAGCAGTTACTCAGGGCAGGGGGACTATGGCTACACCTTC	CASSYSGQGDYGYTF
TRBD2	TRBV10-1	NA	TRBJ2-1	TGCGCCAGCGCAGGGACTAGTAACCATGAGCAGTTCTTC	CASAGTSNHEQFF
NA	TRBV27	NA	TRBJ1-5	TGTGCCAGCAGAGCAGGGGATCAGCCCCAGCATTTT	CASRAGDQPQHF
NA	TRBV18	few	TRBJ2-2	TGTGCCAGCTCACCACCGAGTTTGGCAACCGGGGAGCTGTTTTTT	CASSPPSLATGELFF
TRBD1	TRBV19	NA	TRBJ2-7	TGTGCCAGTAGTATCCCGGGACAGAGCTCCTACGAGCAGTACTTC	CASSIPGQSSYEQYF
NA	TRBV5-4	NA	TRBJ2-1	TGTGCCAGCAGCCCCGACAGCGCCTCCTACAATGAGCAGTTCTTC	CASSPDSASYNEQFF
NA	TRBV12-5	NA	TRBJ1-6	TGTGCTAGTGGTTTGGTACTGGTGGGGGCCTTTAATTCACCCCTCCACTTT	CASGLVLVGAFNSPLHF
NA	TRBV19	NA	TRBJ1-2	TGTGCCAGTAGTAGAACGAGTGTCGGTCGACAATTCTTC	CASSRTSVGRQFF
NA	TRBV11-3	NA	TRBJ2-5	TGTGCCAGCAGCACGGGATATCGGGAGACCCAGTACTTC	CASSTGYRETQYF
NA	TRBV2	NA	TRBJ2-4	TGTGCCAGCAGTGCGGACAATCTAGCCAAAAACATTCAGTACTTC	CASSADNLAKNIQYF
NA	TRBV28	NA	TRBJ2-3	TGTGCCAGCACCCCGGTTCTTCGATGGACAGATACGCAGTATTTT	CASTPVLRWTDTQYF
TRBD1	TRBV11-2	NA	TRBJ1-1	TGTGCCAGCAGCCCCCGGACAGGTCGAGAAGCTTTCTTT	CASSPRTGREAFF
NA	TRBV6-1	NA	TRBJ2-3	TGTGCCAGCAGGGACACAGGGGGGGGCACAGATACGCAGTATTTT	CASRDTGGGTDTQYF
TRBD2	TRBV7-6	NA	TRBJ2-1	TGTGCCAGCAGCGGAGGGACTAGCGGGAGCAATGAGCAGTTCTTC	CASSGGTSGSNEQFF
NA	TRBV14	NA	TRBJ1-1	TGTGCCAGCAGCCAGGGAGGGGCTTGGACTGAAGCTTTCTTT	CASSQGGAWTEAFF
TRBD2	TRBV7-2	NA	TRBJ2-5	TGTGCCAGCAGCTTGAGACTAGCGGGAGGAGCGGAGACCCAGTACTTC	CASSLRLAGGAETQYF
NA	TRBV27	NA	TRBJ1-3	TGTGCCAGCAGGTCCCTCGGGAGTACTGGAAACACCATATATTTT	CASRSLGSTGNTIYF
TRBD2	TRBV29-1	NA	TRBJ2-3	TGCAGCGTTGTACGGGGGGGCTTCGCGGATACGCAGTATTTT	CSVVRGGFADTQYF
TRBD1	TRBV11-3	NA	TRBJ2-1	TGTGCCAGCAGCCACACACAGGGGCGCGCTGAGCAGTTCTTC	CASSHTQGRAEQFF
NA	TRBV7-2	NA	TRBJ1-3	TGTGCCAGCAGCCCGACCCTTGGAAACACCATATATTTT	CASSPTLGNTIYF
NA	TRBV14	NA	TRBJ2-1	TGTGCCAGCAGCCAAAAGGACCGGCAGTTTGGTGAGCAGTTCTTC	CASSQKDRQFGEQFF
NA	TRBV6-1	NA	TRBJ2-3	TGTGCCAGCTCCCTGGGGATAGGGGGGGCAGATACGCAGTATTTT	CASSLGIGGADTQYF
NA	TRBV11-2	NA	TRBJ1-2	TGTGCCAGCAGCTTAGCAGGGATCTATGGCTACACCTTC	CASSLAGIYGYTF
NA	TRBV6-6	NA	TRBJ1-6	TGTGCCAGCAACGGGGGCCGACTTAATTCACCCCTCCACTTT	CASNGGRLNSPLHF
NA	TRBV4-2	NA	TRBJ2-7	TGTGCCAGCAGCCCGGGCCGGGGGTCGACCCACGAGCAGTACTTC	CASSPGRGSTHEQYF
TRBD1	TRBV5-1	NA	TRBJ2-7	TGCGCCAGCAGCCCTGGTCGGGACAGCCACGAGCAGTACTTC	CASSPGRDSHEQYF
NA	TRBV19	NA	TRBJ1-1	TGTGCCAGTAGTATTCAGTTAAACACTGAAGCTTTCTTT	CASSIQLNTEAFF
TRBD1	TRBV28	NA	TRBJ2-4	TGTGCCAGCAGTTTCCCCGGGACAGGAAACATTCAGTACTTC	CASSFPGTGNIQYF
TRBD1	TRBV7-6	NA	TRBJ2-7	TGTGCCAGCAGCTGGGGACAGGGCGGGGAGCAGTACTTC	CASSWGQGGEQYF
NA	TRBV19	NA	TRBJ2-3	TGTGCCAGTACCCCCCGGACCGCGGGCACAGATACGCAGTATTTT	CASTPRTAGTDTQYF
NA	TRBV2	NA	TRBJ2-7	TGTGCCAGCAGCGAGTCGAGCTCCTACGAGCAGTACTTC	CASSESSSYEQYF
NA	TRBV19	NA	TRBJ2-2	TGTGCCAGTAATGAGCAGGGTAGTATCGGGGAGCTGTTTTTT	CASNEQGSIGELFF
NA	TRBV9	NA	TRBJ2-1	TGTGCCAGCAGTGTCGCTACGGGAGTGCGGGATGAGCAGTTCTTC	CASSVATGVRDEQFF
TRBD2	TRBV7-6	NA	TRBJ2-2	TGTGCCAGCAGCTTAAGGCCTCTAGCGGGAGATCTCACCGGGGAGCTGTTTTTT	CASSLRPLAGDLTGELFF
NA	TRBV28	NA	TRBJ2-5	TGTGCCAGCAGTTTAGGAGGGAGAGGTGTTGAGACCCAGTACTTC	CASSLGGRGVETQYF
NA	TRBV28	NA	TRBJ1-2	TGTGCCAGCAACCGCCCACAGAACTATGGCTACACCTTC	CASNRPQNYGYTF
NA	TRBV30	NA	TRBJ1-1	TGTGCCTGGAGGAGGAAAATTCGGACTGAAGCTTTCTTT	CAWRRKIRTEAFF
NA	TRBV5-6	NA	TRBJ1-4	TGTGCCAGCAGCTTGGCGGGTGGAACTAATGAAAAACTGTTTTTT	CASSLAGGTNEKLFF
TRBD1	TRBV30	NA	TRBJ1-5	TGTGCCTGGAGTACCCAGGGGGTAGGGAGCAATCAGCCCCAGCATTTT	CAWSTQGVGSNQPQHF
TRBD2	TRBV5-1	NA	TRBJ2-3	TGCGCCAGCAGCCCAGAGCCAGCGGGAGGGGCAGATACGCAGTATTTT	CASSPEPAGGADTQYF
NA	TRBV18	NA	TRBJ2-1	TGTGCCAGCTCACCAAGGTCAGGGGAGGGTGAGCAGTTCTTC	CASSPRSGEGEQFF
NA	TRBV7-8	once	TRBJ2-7	TGTGCCGGCAGCTTAGGAGGTAGGACTGCGGGTGGCGAGCAGTACTTC	CAGSLGGRTAGGEQYF